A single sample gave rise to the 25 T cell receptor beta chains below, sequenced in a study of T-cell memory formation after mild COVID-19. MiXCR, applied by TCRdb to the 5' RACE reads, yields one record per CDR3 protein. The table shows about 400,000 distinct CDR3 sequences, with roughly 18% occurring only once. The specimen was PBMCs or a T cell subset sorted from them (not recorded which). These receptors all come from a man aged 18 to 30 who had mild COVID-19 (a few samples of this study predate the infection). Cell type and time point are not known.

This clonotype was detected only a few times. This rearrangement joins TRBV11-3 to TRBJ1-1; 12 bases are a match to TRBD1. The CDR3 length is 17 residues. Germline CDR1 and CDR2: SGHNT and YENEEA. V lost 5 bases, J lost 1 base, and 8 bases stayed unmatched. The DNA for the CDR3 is TGTGCCAGCAGCATGGGACAGGGGGCGCCGGGGAACACTGAAGCTTTCTTT. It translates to CASSMGQGAPGNTEAFF.

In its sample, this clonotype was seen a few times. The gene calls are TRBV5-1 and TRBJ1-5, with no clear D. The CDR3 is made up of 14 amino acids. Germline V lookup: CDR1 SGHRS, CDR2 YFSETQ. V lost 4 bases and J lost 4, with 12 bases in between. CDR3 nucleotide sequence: TGCGCCAGCAGCCGAGACGGGTTGAATCAGCCCCAGCATTTT. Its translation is CASSRDGLNQPQHF.

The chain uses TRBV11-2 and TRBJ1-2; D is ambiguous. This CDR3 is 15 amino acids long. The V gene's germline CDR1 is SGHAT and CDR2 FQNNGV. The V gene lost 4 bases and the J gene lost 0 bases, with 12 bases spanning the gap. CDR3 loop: CASSSNPAANYGYTF. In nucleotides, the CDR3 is TGTGCCAGCAGCTCAAATCCGGCAGCTAACTATGGCTACACCTTC.

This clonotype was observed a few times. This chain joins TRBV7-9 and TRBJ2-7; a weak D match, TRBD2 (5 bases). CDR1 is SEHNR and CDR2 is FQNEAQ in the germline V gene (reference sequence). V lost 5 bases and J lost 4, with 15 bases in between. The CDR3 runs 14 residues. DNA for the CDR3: TGTGCCAGCAGCCCCTCCCGGGATAGGTACGAGCAGTACTTC. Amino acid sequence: CASSPSRDRYEQYF. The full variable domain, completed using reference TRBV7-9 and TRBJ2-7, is DTGVSQNPRHKITKRGQNVTFRCDPISEHNRLYWYRQTLGQGPEFLTYFQNEAQLEKSRLLSDRFSAERPKGSFSTLEIQRTEQGDSAMYLCASSPSRDRYEQYFGPGTRLTVT.

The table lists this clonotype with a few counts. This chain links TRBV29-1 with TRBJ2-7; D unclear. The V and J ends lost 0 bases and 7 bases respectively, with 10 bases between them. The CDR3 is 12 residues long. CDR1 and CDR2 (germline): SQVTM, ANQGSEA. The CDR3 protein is CSVEEGTREQYF. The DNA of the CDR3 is TGCAGCGTTGAAGAGGGAACGCGGGAGCAGTACTTC.

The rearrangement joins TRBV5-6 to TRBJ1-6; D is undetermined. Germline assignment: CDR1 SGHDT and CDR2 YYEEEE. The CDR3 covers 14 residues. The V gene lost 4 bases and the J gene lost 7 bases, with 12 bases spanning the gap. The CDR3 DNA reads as TGTGCCAGCAGCCCGATGGTCGGGAATTCACCCCTCCACTTT. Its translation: CASSPMVGNSPLHF. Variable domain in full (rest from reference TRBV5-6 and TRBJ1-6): DAGVTQSPTHLIKTRGQQVTLRCSPKSGHDTVSWYQQALGQGPQFIFQYYEEEERQRGNFPDRFSGHQFPNYSSELNVNALLLGDSALYLCASSPMVGNSPLHFGNGTRLTVT.

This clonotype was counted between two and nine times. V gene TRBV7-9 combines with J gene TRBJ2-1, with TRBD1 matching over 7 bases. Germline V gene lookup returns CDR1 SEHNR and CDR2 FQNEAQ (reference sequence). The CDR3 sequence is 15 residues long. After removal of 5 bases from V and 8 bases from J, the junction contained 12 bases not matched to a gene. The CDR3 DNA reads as TGTGCCAGCAGCCAAACAGGGGTCCAGGTGGATGAGCAGTTCTTC. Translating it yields CASSQTGVQVDEQFF. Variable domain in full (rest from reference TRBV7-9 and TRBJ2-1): DTGVSQNPRHKITKRGQNVTFRCDPISEHNRLYWYRQTLGQGPEFLTYFQNEAQLEKSRLLSDRFSAERPKGSFSTLEIQRTEQGDSAMYLCASSQTGVQVDEQFFGPGTRLTVL.

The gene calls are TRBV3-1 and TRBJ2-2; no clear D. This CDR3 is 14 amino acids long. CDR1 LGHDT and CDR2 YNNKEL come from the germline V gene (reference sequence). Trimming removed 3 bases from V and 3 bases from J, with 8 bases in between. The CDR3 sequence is CASSQVEYTGELFF. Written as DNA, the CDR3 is TGTGCCAGCAGCCAGGTGGAGTACACCGGGGAGCTGTTTTTT.

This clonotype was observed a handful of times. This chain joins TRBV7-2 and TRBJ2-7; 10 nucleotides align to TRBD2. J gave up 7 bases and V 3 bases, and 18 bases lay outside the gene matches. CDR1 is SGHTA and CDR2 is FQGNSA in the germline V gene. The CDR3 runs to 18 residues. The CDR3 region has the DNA TGTGCCAGCAGCTTGGTAGCGGGAGGAGGATTCATCCCGGTTGAGCAGTACTTC. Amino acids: CASSLVAGGGFIPVEQYF.

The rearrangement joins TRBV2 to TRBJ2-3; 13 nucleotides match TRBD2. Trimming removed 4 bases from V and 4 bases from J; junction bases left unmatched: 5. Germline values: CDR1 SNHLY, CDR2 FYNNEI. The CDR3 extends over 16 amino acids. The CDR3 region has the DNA TGTGCCAGCAGTGTCGGGACTAGCGGGGCTGCAGATACGCAGTATTTT. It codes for CASSVGTSGAADTQYF.

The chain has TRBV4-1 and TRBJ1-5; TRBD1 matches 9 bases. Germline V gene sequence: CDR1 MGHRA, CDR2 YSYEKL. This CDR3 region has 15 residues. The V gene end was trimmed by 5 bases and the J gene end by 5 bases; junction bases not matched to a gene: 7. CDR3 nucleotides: TGCGCCAGCAGCGAACCGGGACAGGGATATCAGCCCCAGCATTTT. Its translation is CASSEPGQGYQPQHF.

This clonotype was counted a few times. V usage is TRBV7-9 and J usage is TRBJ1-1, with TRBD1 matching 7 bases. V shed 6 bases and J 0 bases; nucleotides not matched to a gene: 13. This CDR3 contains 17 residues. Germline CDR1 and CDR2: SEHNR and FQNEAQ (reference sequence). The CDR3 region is CASSSFSRGQMNTEAFF. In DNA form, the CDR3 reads TGTGCCAGCAGTAGCTTTAGCCGGGGACAGATGAACACTGAAGCTTTCTTT.

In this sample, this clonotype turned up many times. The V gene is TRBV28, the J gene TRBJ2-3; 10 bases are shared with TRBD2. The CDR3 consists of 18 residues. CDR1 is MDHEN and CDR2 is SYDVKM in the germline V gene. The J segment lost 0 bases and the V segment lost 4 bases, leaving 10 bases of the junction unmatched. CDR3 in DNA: TGTGCCAGCAGTTATCCACCTAGCGGGGGCCTCAGCACAGATACGCAGTATTTT. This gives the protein CASSYPPSGGLSTDTQYF.

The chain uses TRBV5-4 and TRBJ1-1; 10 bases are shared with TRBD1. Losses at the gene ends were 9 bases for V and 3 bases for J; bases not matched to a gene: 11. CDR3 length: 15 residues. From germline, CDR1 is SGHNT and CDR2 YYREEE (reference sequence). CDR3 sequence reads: CATVDRGTSHTEAFF. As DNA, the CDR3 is TGTGCCACCGTGGACAGGGGGACCTCCCACACTGAAGCTTTCTTT.

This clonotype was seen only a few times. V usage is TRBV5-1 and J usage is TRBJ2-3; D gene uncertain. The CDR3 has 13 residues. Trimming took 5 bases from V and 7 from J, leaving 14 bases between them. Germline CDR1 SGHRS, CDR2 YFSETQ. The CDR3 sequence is CASSVTPPNTQYF. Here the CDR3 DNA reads TGCGCCAGCAGTGTCACACCCCCAAATACGCAGTATTTT.

The CDR3, as DNA: TGTGCCAGCAGCGTAGCCACGTTTGGCATCGAGCAGTACGTC. Translating it yields CASSVATFGIEQYV. The chain employs TRBV9 and TRBJ2-7; D is ambiguous. Germline CDR1 SGDLS, CDR2 YYNGEE. V lost 0 bases, J lost 6 bases, and 13 bases lay in between. The CDR3 is made up of 14 amino acids.

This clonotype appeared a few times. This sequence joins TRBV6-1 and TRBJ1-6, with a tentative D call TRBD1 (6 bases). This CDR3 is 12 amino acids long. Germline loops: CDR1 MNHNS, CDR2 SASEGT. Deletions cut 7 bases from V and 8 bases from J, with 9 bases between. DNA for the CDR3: TGTGCCAGCATACAGGGTGATTCACCCCTCCACTTT. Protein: CASIQGDSPLHF.

The CDR3 DNA reads TGTGCCAGCAGTTTTGGGGGGCGGGCTACGCAGTATTTT. It translates to CASSFGGRATQYF. The chain links TRBV12-3 or TRBV12-4 to TRBJ2-3; D may correspond to TRBD1 or TRBD2 (6 bases each). Between the trimmed V and J ends, which lost 3 bases and 8 bases, there was a span of 12 bases. The CDR3 consists of 13 residues.

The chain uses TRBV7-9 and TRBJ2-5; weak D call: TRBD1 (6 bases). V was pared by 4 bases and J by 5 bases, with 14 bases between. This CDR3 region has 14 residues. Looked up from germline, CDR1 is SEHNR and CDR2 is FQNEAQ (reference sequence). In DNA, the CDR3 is TGTGCCAGCAGCTCCAGGGGTGCAAGCGAGACCCAGTACTTC. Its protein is CASSSRGASETQYF.

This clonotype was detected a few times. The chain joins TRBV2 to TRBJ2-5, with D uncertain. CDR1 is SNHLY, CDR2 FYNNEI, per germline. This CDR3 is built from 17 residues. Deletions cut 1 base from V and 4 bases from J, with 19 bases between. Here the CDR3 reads CASSEGGVRGGLETQYF. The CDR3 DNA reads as TGTGCCAGCAGTGAAGGTGGGGTCCGAGGCGGATTAGAGACCCAGTACTTC.

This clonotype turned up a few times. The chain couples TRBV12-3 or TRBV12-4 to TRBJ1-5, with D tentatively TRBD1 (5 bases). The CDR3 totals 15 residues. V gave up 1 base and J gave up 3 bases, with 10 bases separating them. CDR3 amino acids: CASSLGQGINQPQHF. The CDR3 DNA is TGTGCCAGCAGTTTAGGGCAGGGAATCAATCAGCCCCAGCATTTT.

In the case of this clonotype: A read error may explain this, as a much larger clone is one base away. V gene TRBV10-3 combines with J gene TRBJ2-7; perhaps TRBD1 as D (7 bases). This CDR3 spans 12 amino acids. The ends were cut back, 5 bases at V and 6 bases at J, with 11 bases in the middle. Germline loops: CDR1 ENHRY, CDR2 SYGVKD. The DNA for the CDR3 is TGTGCCATCAGTTGGCAGGGGGGCGAGCAGTACGTC. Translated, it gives CAISWQGGEQYV.

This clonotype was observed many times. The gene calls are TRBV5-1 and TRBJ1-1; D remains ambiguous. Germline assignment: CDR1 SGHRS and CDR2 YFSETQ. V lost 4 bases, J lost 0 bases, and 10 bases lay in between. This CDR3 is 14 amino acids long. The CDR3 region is CASSLPAMNTEAFF. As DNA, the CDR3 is TGCGCCAGCAGCCTTCCGGCCATGAACACTGAAGCTTTCTTT.

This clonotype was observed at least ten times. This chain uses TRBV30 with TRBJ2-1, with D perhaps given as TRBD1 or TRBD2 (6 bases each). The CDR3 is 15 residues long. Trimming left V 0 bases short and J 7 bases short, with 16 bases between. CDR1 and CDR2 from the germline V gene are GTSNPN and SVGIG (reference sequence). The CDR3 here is CAWSVPEGEVNEQFF. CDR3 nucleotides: TGTGCCTGGAGTGTACCCGAGGGGGAGGTGAATGAGCAGTTCTTC.

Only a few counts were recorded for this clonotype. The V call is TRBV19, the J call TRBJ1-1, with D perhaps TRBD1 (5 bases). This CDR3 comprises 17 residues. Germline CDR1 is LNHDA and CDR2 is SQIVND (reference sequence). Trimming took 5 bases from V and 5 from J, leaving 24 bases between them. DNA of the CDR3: TGTGCCAGTAGTTTCCAGGGAGTTCCCGTGATGGGGACTGAAGCTTTCTTT. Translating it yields CASSFQGVPVMGTEAFF. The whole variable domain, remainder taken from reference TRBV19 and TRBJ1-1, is DGGITQSPKYLFRKEGQNVTLSCEQNLNHDAMYWYRQDPGQGLRLIYYSQIVNDFQKGDIAEGYSVSREKKESFPLTVTSAQKNPTAFYLCASSFQGVPVMGTEAFFGQGTRLTVV.